This T cell receptor beta chain was sequenced in a study of breast tumors, draining lymph nodes, adjacent tissues. Study outcomes and limitations: Findings are consistent with lymph node origin and intratumoral expansion of most tumor T cells.

Unmatched junction bases numbered 10, after V lost 6 bases and J lost 6 bases. Germline values: CDR1 LNHDA, CDR2 SQIVND (reference sequence). The CDR3 totals 15 residues. Of note for this clonotype: No antigen is known for it. This clone may be a read error of a much larger clone one base away.

MiXCR, run by TCRdb on the multiplex PCR reads, gives a single entry per CDR3 protein. This sample has more than 20,000 distinct CDR3 sequences, with roughly 21% found just once. Sequencing was carried out using breast tumor tissue. The source of this sequence is a female donor with breast cancer. Some clones in this sample may be carry-over from other donors' samples. The chain links TRBV19 to TRBJ2-3; 9 bases align to TRBD2. CDR3 protein: CASRSPGLATDTQYF. The CDR3 coding sequence is TGTGCCAGTAGGTCGCCGGGACTAGCAACTGATACGCAGTATTTT.